This T cell receptor (beta chain) was documented in a study of shared clonotypes between healthy human individuals. Donors were Caucasian adults residing in Nashville, Tennessee, USA. V gave up 4 bases and J gave up 7 bases; unmatched junction bases: 12. Looked up from germline, CDR1 is SGHDT and CDR2 is YYEEEE. The CDR3 is made up of 15 amino acids. Sequencing was performed with immunoSEQ multiplex PCR; in TCRdb, only in-frame clones are kept and a portion is missing. The repertoire consists of 700,000 or so clones, with roughly 78% occurring once and the leading ten covering about 1.8%. The TCR originated in a woman aged 25 to 39 in good health. V gene TRBV5-6 combines with J gene TRBJ2-3, with 7 positions matching TRBD1. Sequencing was carried out using memory CD4+ T cells sorted from blood. Subset defined: CD45RA-negative fraction. CDR3 residues: CASSGQAGVTYTQYF. In DNA form, the CDR3 reads TGTGCCAGCAGCGGACAGGCTGGCGTTACGTATACGCAGTATTTT.